This T cell receptor (beta chain) originates from a study of T cell responses to AZD1222 COVID-19 vaccine. The CDR3 loop spans 14 amino acids. Between the trimmed V and J ends, which lost 0 bases and 3 bases, there was a span of 9 bases. The germline gives CDR1 MNHEY, CDR2 SVGEGT. The data were produced by immunoSEQ multiplex PCR, yet TCRdb's version contains in-frame clones alone and is incomplete. The sample consists of about 130,000 clones, about 91% of them appearing once. The chain is built from TRBV6-2 or TRBV6-3 and TRBJ2-7; D call uncertain. Sequenced here: peripheral blood, sampled on day 0 of AZD1222 vaccination. This clonotype originated in an adult in good health. The CDR3 sequence is CASSYSLAVYEQYF. The CDR3 DNA is TGTGCCAGCAGTTACTCGTTGGCGGTCTACGAGCAGTACTTC.